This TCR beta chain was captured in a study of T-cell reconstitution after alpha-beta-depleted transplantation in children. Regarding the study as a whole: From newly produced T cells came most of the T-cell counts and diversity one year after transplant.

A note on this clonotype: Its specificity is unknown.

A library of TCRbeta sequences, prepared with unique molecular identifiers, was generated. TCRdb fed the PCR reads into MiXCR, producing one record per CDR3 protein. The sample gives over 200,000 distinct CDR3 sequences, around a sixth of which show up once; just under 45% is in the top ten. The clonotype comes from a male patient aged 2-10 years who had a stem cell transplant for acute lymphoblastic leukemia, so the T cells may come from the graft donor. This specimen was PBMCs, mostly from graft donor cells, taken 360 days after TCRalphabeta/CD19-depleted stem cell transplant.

CDR3 sequence reads: CASSLAPLAGGTDTQYF. CDR3 coding DNA: TGTGCCAGCAGCTTAGCGCCCTTGGCGGGAGGAACAGATACGCAGTATTTT. The chain uses TRBV7-2 and TRBJ2-3; 8 nucleotides align to TRBD2. With V trimmed by 0 bases and J by 3 bases, 8 bases remained unmatched. The CDR3 has 17 residues. Germline-derived CDR1 and CDR2 are SGHTA and FQGNSA.